The 32 T cell receptor beta chains below come from one sample, sequenced in a study of cytomegalovirus exposure and HLA in healthy donors. Vbeta (60) and Jbeta (13) primers were used in the PCR. TCRdb keeps only in-frame clones here, not all; method: immunoSEQ multiplex PCR. This sample has some 200,000 clones, with more than 60% found just once. Source material: PBMCs. The receptors derive from a man aged 35-49 years in good health and CMV-seronegative.

In nucleotides, the CDR3 is TGCGCCAGCAGGGGTGGACAGGGGGTGCTGGAGACCCAGTACTTC. This codes for CASRGGQGVLETQYF. The rearrangement links TRBV5-1 to TRBJ2-5, with 10 bases fitting TRBD1. J gave up 5 bases and V 5 bases, and 9 bases lay outside the gene matches. This CDR3 region has 15 residues. The germline V gene encodes CDR1 SGHRS and CDR2 YFSETQ.

The chain has TRBV2 and TRBJ1-1; the match to TRBD1 covers 7 bases. The CDR3 runs to 14 residues. J was trimmed by 1 base and V by 7 bases; bases with no gene match: 6. Looked up from germline, CDR1 is SNHLY and CDR2 is FYNNEI. In DNA form, the CDR3 reads TGTGCCAGCACTCGGACAGGTTCGAACACTGAAGCTTTCTTT. This encodes CASTRTGSNTEAFF.

This clone has just a few counts. The chain uses TRBV28 and TRBJ1-1, with D tentatively TRBD1 (6 bases). CDR1 is MDHEN, CDR2 SYDVKM, per germline. Trimming pared 1 base from V and 5 bases from J, leaving 17 bases between. This CDR3 has 16 amino acids. This CDR3 is CASSLSFGTSITEAFF. CDR3 in DNA: TGTGCCAGCAGTTTATCGTTCGGGACATCAATTACTGAAGCTTTCTTT.

This chain connects TRBV5-4 to TRBJ2-7, with TRBD2 matching 10 bases. The length of the CDR3 is 14 residues. J was trimmed by 4 bases and V by 3 bases; bases with no gene match: 4. Germline CDR1 SGHNT, CDR2 YYREEE (reference sequence). CDR3 sequence: CASSSSGSRYEQYF. CDR3 coding DNA: TGTGCCAGCAGCTCTAGCGGGAGTAGGTACGAGCAGTACTTC.

The CDR3 protein is CASSLGRGADTQYF. The CDR3 DNA is TGTGCCAGCAGTCTAGGAAGAGGAGCAGATACGCAGTATTTT. V and J are TRBV7-6 and TRBJ2-3; D ambiguous. There are 14 residues in the CDR3. Per the germline V gene, CDR1 is SGHVS and CDR2 is FNYEAQ. V was shortened by 6 bases and J by 4 bases, with 14 bases between the two germline ends.

V and J are TRBV5-1 and TRBJ2-1; possible D gene TRBD2, 5 bases. The CDR3 is 14 amino acids. Per the germline V gene, CDR1 is SGHRS and CDR2 is YFSETQ. V lost 0 bases to trimming and J lost 8 bases, with 12 bases between them. The CDR3 nucleotides are TGCGCCAGCAGCTTGGGGTGGGAGCGCGATGAGCAGTTCTTC. The encoded protein is CASSLGWERDEQFF.

The chain is built from TRBV11-1 and TRBJ2-2; tentative D call: TRBD1 (6 bases). The V end lost 4 bases, the J end lost 4 bases, and 10 bases lay between the germline ends. Germline V gene lookup returns CDR1 SGHAT and CDR2 FQDESV (reference sequence). This CDR3 comprises 14 residues. The CDR3 loop reads CASSSHRVTGELFF. In DNA form, the CDR3 reads TGTGCCAGCAGCTCGCACAGGGTCACCGGGGAGCTGTTTTTT.

In this sample, this clone turned up once. The chain couples TRBV19 to TRBJ2-1, with a weak D call TRBD1 (5 bases). V lost 6 bases and J 3 bases, leaving 9 bases between the germline ends. Germline CDR1 reads LNHDA; CDR2 reads SQIVND (reference sequence). There are 13 residues in the CDR3. DNA of the CDR3: TGTGCCAGTAGCGATAGGGGCTACAATGAGCAGTTCTTC. It translates to CASSDRGYNEQFF.

CDR3 sequence: CASSLNHYEQYF. The CDR3, as DNA: TGTGCCAGCAGCTTAAATCATTACGAGCAGTACTTC. This rearrangement joins TRBV7-2 to TRBJ2-5; D remains ambiguous. Judging by the DNA end, TRBJ2-7 fits better; the J call may be wrong. CDR3 length: 12 amino acids. Germline V gene sequence: CDR1 SGHTA, CDR2 FQGNSA.

A single count supports this clone. The rearrangement uses TRBV6-7 and TRBJ1-2; D is perhaps TRBD1 (5 bases). TRBV6-7 is classed as an ORF, of uncertain function. The CDR3 is 17 amino acids. The V end lost 0 bases, the J end lost 4 bases, and 18 bases lay between the germline ends. DNA of the CDR3: TGTGCCAGCAGTTACTCCGGAGGGGCCAAAATTATCTATGGCTACACCTTC. It translates to CASSYSGGAKIIYGYTF.

This chain uses TRBV7-2 with TRBJ1-2; tentative D call: TRBD1 (6 bases). Trimming cost V 9 bases and J 1 base, with 21 bases left between them. Germline loops: CDR1 SGHTA, CDR2 FQGNSA. This CDR3 is built from 16 residues. The CDR3 DNA reads as TGTGCCAGTTTTAGAGTGGGGGACACCGATAACTATGGCTACACCTTC. Protein sequence: CASFRVGDTDNYGYTF.

V and J are TRBV5-1 and TRBJ1-1, with 8 bases aligning to TRBD1. This CDR3 is built from 15 residues. Germline CDR1 is SGHRS and CDR2 is YFSETQ. V lost 2 bases, J lost 2 bases, and 5 bases stayed unmatched. CDR3 nucleotide sequence: TGCGCCAGCAGCTTTTCCGGGACAGGAAACACTGAAGCTTTCTTT. This encodes CASSFSGTGNTEAFF.

This chain uses TRBV19 with TRBJ2-5, with 11 bases identical to TRBD1. The end of the DNA is better explained by TRBJ2-7, so the J call may be wrong. In germline, CDR1 is LNHDA, CDR2 SQIVND (reference sequence). The CDR3 contains 14 residues. The DNA of the CDR3 is TGTGCCAGTAGTGCGGGACAGGGGGACTACGAGCAGTACTTC. This sequence encodes CASSAGQGDYEQYF.

The chain has TRBV4-2 and TRBJ2-3; D might be TRBD2 (7 bases). The V and J ends lost 3 bases and 4 bases respectively, with 17 bases between them. The CDR3 is 16 amino acids. From germline, CDR1 is LGHNA and CDR2 YNFKEQ. The CDR3 sequence is CASSHLGGGPADTQYF. The CDR3, as DNA: TGTGCCAGCAGCCATCTGGGGGGGGGCCCGGCAGATACGCAGTATTTT.

Concerning this clone: One junction end disagrees with the germline gene, perhaps due to a read error. The gene calls are TRBV6-1 and TRBJ2-1; TRBD1 agrees at 7 bases. The germline V gene has CDR1 MNHNS and CDR2 SASEGT. The CDR3 spans 11 residues. CDR3 DNA sequence: TGTGCCAGCAGTGAAGAGACAGGGCGACTCTTC. The encoded protein is CASSEETGRLF.

This chain uses TRBV5-1 with TRBJ2-6; 7 nucleotides agree with TRBD1. The V gene end was trimmed by 1 base and the J gene end by 0 bases; junction bases not matched to a gene: 7. The CDR3 contains 18 residues. Germline V lookup: CDR1 SGHRS, CDR2 YFSETQ. The CDR3 coding sequence is TGCGCCAGCAGCTTGAGGCAGGGGGATTTCTCTGGGGCCAACGTCCTGACTTTC. Its translation: CASSLRQGDFSGANVLTF.

The chain combines TRBV5-8 with TRBJ1-4, with 10 bases lining up with TRBD1. Germline V CDR1 and CDR2: SGHTS, YDEGEE. This CDR3 spans 16 amino acids. The junction had 5 bases not matched to a gene; V was cut back by 3 bases and J by 3 bases. CDR3 DNA: TGTGCCAGCAGCTCTCCCGGGACAGGGGCTAATGAAAAACTGTTTTTT. This codes for CASSSPGTGANEKLFF.

J is TRBJ1-1 and V is TRBV5-1, with 7 bases lining up with TRBD1. Trimming took 7 bases from V and 3 from J; bases not matched to a gene: 9. CDR1 SGHRS and CDR2 YFSETQ come from the germline V gene. This CDR3 contains 14 residues. The CDR3 loop reads CASGQGGGYTEAFF. CDR3 in DNA: TGCGCCAGCGGCCAGGGGGGCGGATACACTGAAGCTTTCTTT.

J is TRBJ2-1 and V is TRBV2; 9 bases match TRBD2. Germline V CDR1 and CDR2: SNHLY, FYNNEI. After removal of 7 bases from V and 5 bases from J, the junction contained 6 bases not matched to a gene. CDR3 length: 14 residues. CDR3 residues: CASTEASGNNEQFF. The CDR3 nucleotides are TGTGCCAGCACGGAGGCTAGCGGGAACAATGAGCAGTTCTTC. Full variable domain (rest looked up from reference TRBV2 and TRBJ2-1): EPEVTQTPSHQVTQMGQEVILRCVPISNHLYFYWYRQILGQKVEFLVSFYNNEISEKSEIFDDQFSVERPDGSNFTLKIRSTKLEDSAMYFCASTEASGNNEQFFGPGTRLTVL.

A few counts support this clone. The chain recombines TRBV7-9 with TRBJ1-1, with 9 bases matching TRBD1. V gave up 4 bases and J gave up 1 base; unmatched junction bases: 4. This CDR3 has 15 amino acids. In germline, CDR1 is SEHNR, CDR2 FQNEAQ (reference sequence). CDR3 nucleotide sequence: TGTGCCAGCAGCTCCGGACAGGGGACGAACACTGAAGCTTTCTTT. It specifies CASSSGQGTNTEAFF.

The V call is TRBV5-1, the J call TRBJ2-1, with 8 bases lining up with TRBD1. CDR1 is SGHRS, CDR2 YFSETQ, per germline. This CDR3 has 18 residues. Germline trimming cut 4 bases from V and 4 bases from J; bases unmatched to any gene: 16. CDR3 region: CASSPDRVVRAVYNEQFF. CDR3 bases: TGCGCCAGCAGCCCGGACAGGGTAGTAAGGGCCGTTTACAATGAGCAGTTCTTC.

This rearrangement joins TRBV7-2 to TRBJ1-1; D might be TRBD1 (6 bases). V lost 6 bases to trimming and J lost 11 bases, with 13 bases between them. Germline V gene data show CDR1 as SGHTA and CDR2 as FQGNSA. The CDR3 contains 11 residues. The CDR3 loop reads CASSSGTTAFF. CDR3 in DNA: TGTGCCAGCAGTTCCGGGACAACGGCTTTCTTT.

The rearrangement links TRBV19 to TRBJ2-5; D is possibly TRBD2 (5 bases). CDR3 length: 14 amino acids. Germline-derived CDR1 and CDR2 are LNHDA and SQIVND (reference sequence). V was clipped by 2 bases and J by 11 bases, with 18 bases between them. The CDR3 spells CASSIPGSRSGQYF. For the CDR3, the DNA is TGTGCCAGTAGTATACCAGGTTCTAGGTCGGGGCAGTACTTC.

The chain carries TRBV5-8 and TRBJ1-1, with D possibly being TRBD1 (5 bases). CDR3 length equals 16 residues. Germline V CDR1 and CDR2: SGHTS, YDEGEE. V was clipped by 3 bases and J by 2 bases, with 17 bases between them. The CDR3 region has the DNA TGTGCCAGCAGCTCTGGGGGGGGTTGGGGCAACACTGAAGCTTTCTTT. Translating it yields CASSSGGGWGNTEAFF.

This clone has more than one count but fewer than ten. The chain carries TRBV10-3 and TRBJ2-7; 8 bases align to TRBD2. The CDR3 is made up of 15 amino acids. Trimming at V came to 3 bases and at J to 0 bases, leaving 4 bases not matched to a gene. Germline CDR1 and CDR2: ENHRY and SYGVKD. In DNA form, the CDR3 reads TGTGCCATCAGTGATCCCACTAGCGGCTCCTACGAGCAGTACTTC. This codes for CAISDPTSGSYEQYF.

The genes are TRBV15 and TRBJ2-7; D may be TRBD2 (6 bases). Trimming left V 7 bases short and J 0 bases short, with 10 bases between. Per the germline V gene, CDR1 is LNHNV and CDR2 is YYDKDF (reference sequence). The CDR3 loop spans 13 amino acids. The DNA of the CDR3 is TGTGCCACCACGGCGGGAAGCTCCTACGAGCAGTACTTC. It translates to CATTAGSSYEQYF.

In this sample, this clone turned up once. The rearrangement uses TRBV4-2 and TRBJ1-2; no clear D gene. This CDR3 has 13 amino acids. The germline V gene has CDR1 LGHNA and CDR2 YNFKEQ. V shed 0 bases and J shed 5 bases, with 7 bases lying between them. The DNA of the CDR3 is TGTGCCAGCAGCCAAGATCCCGCGTATGGCTACACCTTC. Translation gives CASSQDPAYGYTF.

The V and J genes are TRBV19 and TRBJ1-2; the match to TRBD1 covers 9 bases. Trimming removed 7 bases from V and 7 bases from J; junction bases left unmatched: 10. The germline V gene encodes CDR1 LNHDA and CDR2 SQIVND (reference sequence). The CDR3 has 14 residues. The CDR3 sequence: CASTPDRGFGGYTF. The CDR3 DNA follows: TGTGCCAGTACCCCGGACAGGGGATTTGGTGGCTACACCTTC.

This rearrangement joins TRBV5-1 to TRBJ2-3; 11 bases agree with TRBD2. There are 16 residues in the CDR3. The germline gives CDR1 SGHRS, CDR2 YFSETQ. V trimming: 4 bases; J trimming: 2 bases; junction bases outside the gene matches: 6. The CDR3: CASSPGTSGFTDTQYF. In nucleotides, the CDR3 is TGCGCCAGCAGCCCGGGGACTAGCGGATTCACAGATACGCAGTATTTT.

The chain carries TRBV29-1 and TRBJ2-5; the D is unclear. V was pared by 1 base and J by 2 bases, with 11 bases between. CDR3 size: 14 residues. The germline gives CDR1 SQVTM, CDR2 ANQGSEA. Here the CDR3 reads CSVEVAELQETQYF. The DNA of the CDR3 is TGCAGCGTTGAAGTCGCCGAGTTACAAGAGACCCAGTACTTC.

V is TRBV19 and J is TRBJ2-5; perhaps TRBD1 as D (8 bases). CDR1 and CDR2 (germline): LNHDA, SQIVND (reference sequence). The V end was cut by 4 bases, the J end by 5 bases, with 14 bases between. The CDR3 is 14 residues long. The CDR3 DNA follows: TGTGCCAGTAGTACTGACAGGGGAGGGGAGACCCAGTACTTC. This encodes CASSTDRGGETQYF.

The rearrangement uses TRBV6-1 and TRBJ1-1; D is unresolved. CDR1 MNHNS and CDR2 SASEGT come from the germline V gene. There are 14 residues in the CDR3. The V end was cut by 1 base, the J end by 4 bases, with 10 bases between. The CDR3: CASSEDSTLTEAFF. CDR3 sequence (DNA): TGTGCCAGCAGTGAAGATAGTACCCTCACTGAAGCTTTCTTT.